A selection of T cell receptor beta chains follows, all from one sample in a study of cytomegalovirus exposure and HLA in healthy donors. Clones were read by immunoSEQ multiplex PCR, and TCRdb kept only the in-frame ones, dropping some. The sample includes 100,000 or so clones, 75% to 90% of them seen just once. The source material was PBMCs. The receptors derive from a man aged 25 to 45 in good health and CMV-seropositive. Both conserved end residues are part of each CDR3. D genes are given only for firm matches. The listing skips clone size in some rows; elsewhere it reads once, few, many or a size class.

size,J,D,V,CDR3,DNA
.,TRBJ2-7,TRBD2,TRBV5-6,CASSPRWGGYEQYF,TGTGCCAGCAGCCCCCGATGGGGGGGCTACGAGCAGTACTTC
.,TRBJ1-2,TRBD1,TRBV6-5,CASSYHGTDYGYTF,TGTGCCAGCAGTTACCACGGGACAGACTATGGCTACACCTTC
.,TRBJ2-3,.,TRBV21-1,CASSKTSGGGDTQYF,TGTGCCAGCAGCAAGACTAGCGGGGGAGGAGATACGCAGTATTTT
.,TRBJ2-6,.,TRBV6-1,CASSGQSGANVLTF,TGTGCCAGCAGTGGACAGTCTGGGGCCAACGTCCTGACTTTC
once,TRBJ1-5,.,TRBV18,CASSPNREQGLPQHF,TGTGCCAGCTCACCTAACAGGGAACAAGGTCTGCCCCAGCATTTT
.,TRBJ2-7,TRBD2,TRBV20-1,CSALAGDEQYF,TGCAGTGCCCTAGCGGGGGACGAGCAGTACTTC
.,TRBJ2-7,.,TRBV5-6,CASSLAGLGEQYF,TGTGCCAGCAGCTTGGCCGGGTTGGGCGAGCAGTACTTC
few,TRBJ1-5,TRBD1,TRBV10-3,CAIKGTGSNQPQHF,TGTGCCATCAAAGGGACAGGAAGCAATCAGCCCCAGCATTTT
.,TRBJ1-5,.,TRBV28,CASSLGASGPQHF,TGTGCCAGCAGTTTAGGAGCGTCCGGGCCCCAGCATTTT
few,TRBJ2-1,TRBD2,TRBV4-1,CASSQGNSGAYNEQFF,TGCGCCAGCAGCCAAGGAAACAGCGGGGCTTACAATGAGCAGTTCTTC
.,TRBJ1-3,TRBD1,TRBV4-1,CASSQDYRGIGNTIYF,TGCGCCAGCAGCCAAGACTACAGGGGAATTGGAAACACCATATATTTT
.,TRBJ1-1,.,TRBV19,CASSMSPNTEAFF,TGTGCCAGTAGTATGTCTCCGAACACTGAAGCTTTCTTT
.,TRBJ2-7,TRBD2,TRBV7-2,CASSLGGGRVEQYF,TGTGCCAGCAGCTTAGGCGGGGGGAGGGTCGAGCAGTACTTC
.,TRBJ1-1,TRBD1,TRBV4-1,CASSHLPGQGGDTEAFF,TGCGCCAGCAGTCATTTACCGGGACAGGGAGGGGACACTGAAGCTTTCTTT
.,TRBJ2-5,.,TRBV2,CASSNRGTRGETQYF,TGTGCCAGCAGTAATAGAGGTACTAGAGGAGAGACCCAGTACTTC
.,TRBJ2-7,TRBD1,TRBV7-2,CASSFRGLTGTGGYEQYF,TGTGCCAGCAGCTTTAGGGGGCTTACCGGGACAGGGGGCTACGAGCAGTACTTC
.,TRBJ2-3,.,TRBV28,CASSLLGDTQYF,TGTGCCAGCAGTTTGCTCGGGGATACGCAGTATTTT
few,TRBJ2-1,TRBD2,TRBV4-3,CASSQEPSGGVGNEQFF,TGCGCCAGCAGCCAAGAACCCAGCGGGGGGGTGGGTAATGAGCAGTTCTTC
.,TRBJ2-7,TRBD1,TRBV25-1,CASSVTGGAYEQYF,TGTGCCAGCAGCGTGACAGGGGGAGCTTACGAGCAGTACTTC
.,TRBJ2-5,.,TRBV15,CATSSYSSRSKGTQYF,TGTGCCACCAGCTCTTACTCTAGCCGCAGTAAGGGGACCCAGTACTTC
.,TRBJ2-2,.,TRBV5-1,CASVSNTGELFF,TGCGCCAGCGTATCTAACACCGGGGAGCTGTTTTTT
.,TRBJ1-3,.,TRBV2,CASTEQGGNTIYF,TGTGCCAGCACGGAGCAGGGCGGAAACACCATATATTTT
.,TRBJ1-6,TRBD1,TRBV4-2,CASSQDKSGTGASPLHF,TGTGCCAGCAGCCAAGACAAATCAGGGACAGGGGCATCACCCCTCCACTTT
.,TRBJ1-1,TRBD1,TRBV7-2,CASSPRVWGQDEAFF,TGTGCCAGCAGCCCCCGAGTCTGGGGACAGGATGAAGCTTTCTTT
.,TRBJ2-3,TRBD2,TRBV10-2,CATRLRGGQILDTDTQYF,TGCGCCACCCGGCTGCGGGGGGGCCAGATCCTCGACACAGATACGCAGTATTTT
.,TRBJ1-3,.,TRBV18,CASSERAGNTIYF,TGTGCCAGCTCAGAGAGGGCTGGAAACACCATATATTTT
few,TRBJ2-2,TRBD1,TRBV5-6,CASSWGTDTGELFF,TGTGCCAGCAGCTGGGGGACAGACACCGGGGAGCTGTTTTTT
.,TRBJ2-7,TRBD1,TRBV5-8,CASPDRGLSYEQYF,TGTGCCAGCCCAGACAGGGGGCTCTCCTACGAGCAGTACTTC
.,TRBJ1-3,.,TRBV6-5,CASSYSRSSGNTIYF,TGTGCCAGCAGTTACTCGAGGAGCTCTGGAAACACCATATATTTT
once,TRBJ2-1,TRBD2,TRBV5-6,CASSLVRGYNEQFF,TGTGCCAGCAGCTTGGTGCGGGGGTACAATGAGCAGTTCTTC
.,TRBJ2-3,.,TRBV7-2,CASSTGPDTQYF,TGTGCCAGCAGTACTGGTCCAGATACGCAGTATTTT
.,TRBJ2-1,TRBD2,TRBV30,CAWQSGGKQFF,TGTGCCTGGCAATCGGGGGGGAAGCAGTTCTTC
.,TRBJ1-4,.,TRBV18,CASSPQAGTNEKLFF,TGTGCCAGCTCACCACAAGCCGGAACTAATGAAAAACTGTTTTTT
.,TRBJ2-3,TRBD1,TRBV10-3,CAISGTGRYTDTQYF,TGTGCCATCAGCGGGACAGGGAGGTACACAGATACGCAGTATTTT
.,TRBJ1-2,TRBD1,TRBV27,CASSLLQGYGYTF,TGTGCCAGCAGTTTACTACAGGGGTATGGCTACACCTTC
once,TRBJ2-1,.,TRBV6-4,CASSDSQNEQFF,TGTGCCAGCAGTGACTCACAGAATGAGCAGTTCTTC
.,TRBJ2-5,TRBD1,TRBV5-4,CASSPSRDRGRETQYF,TGTGCCAGCAGCCCTAGCCGGGACAGGGGGCGAGAGACCCAGTACTTC
.,TRBJ1-6,.,TRBV4-1,CASSLLRAGDNSPLHF,TGCGCCAGCAGCCTCCTCCGGGCAGGGGATAATTCACCCCTCCACTTT
.,TRBJ1-4,.,TRBV7-2,CASSSYRERREKLFF,TGTGCCAGCAGCTCCTACAGGGAAAGGCGGGAAAAACTGTTTTTT
.,TRBJ2-7,.,TRBV6-6,CASSYAAAGPYF,TGTGCCAGCAGTTACGCCGCCGCGGGGCCGTACTTC
.,TRBJ2-7,.,TRBV30,CAWSSESYEQYF,TGTGCCTGGAGTAGTGAGTCCTACGAGCAGTACTTC
.,TRBJ1-6,.,TRBV5-1,CASSPGGASSYNSPLHF,TGCGCCAGCAGCCCCGGGGGGGCGAGCTCCTATAATTCACCCCTCCACTTT
.,TRBJ1-5,.,TRBV19,CASSIVGGETGFHQPQHF,TGTGCCAGTAGTATAGTGGGGGGGGAGACAGGCTTCCATCAGCCCCAGCATTTT
.,TRBJ1-2,TRBD1,TRBV7-9,CASSLDRGRGYTF,TGTGCCAGCAGCTTGGACAGGGGACGTGGCTACACCTTC
.,TRBJ1-5,.,TRBV18,CASSPSTGLFSNQPQHF,TGTGCCAGCTCACCATCGACAGGCCTATTTAGCAATCAGCCCCAGCATTTT
.,TRBJ1-1,.,TRBV19,CASSIVWGGTEAFF,TGTGCCAGTAGTATAGTGTGGGGAGGAACTGAAGCTTTCTTT
.,TRBJ1-3,.,TRBV6-1,CAGGQGHSGNTIYF,TGTGCCGGCGGCCAGGGCCACTCTGGAAACACCATATATTTT
.,TRBJ2-5,.,TRBV6-1,CASRGRVRETQYF,TGTGCCAGCAGGGGGCGAGTCCGAGAGACCCAGTACTTC
.,TRBJ2-3,.,TRBV25-1,CASSSTRGTDTQYF,TGTGCCAGCAGTAGCACGCGCGGTACAGATACGCAGTATTTT
.,TRBJ1-2,TRBD1,TRBV6-1,CASSRGQGNNYGYTF,TGTGCCAGCAGTCGAGGACAGGGAAATAACTATGGCTACACCTTC
.,TRBJ1-5,TRBD1,TRBV5-1,CASSFGPDRANQPQHF,TGCGCCAGCAGCTTTGGGCCAGACAGGGCAAATCAGCCCCAGCATTTT
.,TRBJ1-1,.,TRBV19,CASKYRLNTEAFF,TGTGCCAGTAAGTACAGGTTGAACACTGAAGCTTTCTTT
.,TRBJ2-2,TRBD1,TRBV29-1,CSVQRTGVGTGELFF,TGCAGCGTTCAGCGGACAGGGGTCGGCACCGGGGAGCTGTTTTTT
.,TRBJ2-7,.,TRBV10-3,CAALDSPRSSYEQYF,TGTGCCGCGCTAGATAGCCCGAGGAGCTCCTACGAGCAGTACTTC
once,TRBJ2-3,.,TRBV2,CASSPQTSATQYF,TGTGCCAGCAGTCCCCAAACCAGCGCTACGCAGTATTTT